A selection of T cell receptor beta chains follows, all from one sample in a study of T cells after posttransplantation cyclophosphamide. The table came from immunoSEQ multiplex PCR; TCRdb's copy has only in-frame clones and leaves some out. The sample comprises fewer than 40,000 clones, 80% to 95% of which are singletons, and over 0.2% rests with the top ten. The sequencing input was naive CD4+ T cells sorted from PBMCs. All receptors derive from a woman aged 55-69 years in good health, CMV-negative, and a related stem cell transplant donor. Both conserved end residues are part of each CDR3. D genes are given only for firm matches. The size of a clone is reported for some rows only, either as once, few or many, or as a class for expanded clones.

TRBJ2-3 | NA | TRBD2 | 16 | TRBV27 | CASRSTNLAGTDTQYF | TGTGCCAGCAGGTCCACCAATCTAGCGGGAACAGATACGCAGTATTTT
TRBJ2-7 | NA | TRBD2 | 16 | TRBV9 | CASSVGDSGGAYEQYF | TGTGCCAGCAGCGTAGGTGATAGCGGGGGGGCCTACGAGCAGTACTTC
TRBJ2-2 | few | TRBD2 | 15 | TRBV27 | CASSLAGGNTGELFF | TGTGCCAGCAGTTTAGCGGGGGGGAACACCGGGGAGCTGTTTTTT
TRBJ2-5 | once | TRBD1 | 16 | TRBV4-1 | CASSQEGTGGRETQYF | TGCGCCAGCAGCCAAGAAGGGACAGGGGGAAGGGAGACCCAGTACTTC
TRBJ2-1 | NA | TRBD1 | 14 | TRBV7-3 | CASSRDRLGNEQFF | TGTGCCAGCAGCCGGGACAGGCTAGGGAATGAGCAGTTCTTC
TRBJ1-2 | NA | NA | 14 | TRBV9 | CASSSSGGVNGYTF | TGTGCCAGCAGCTCTAGTGGAGGGGTAAACGGCTACACCTTC
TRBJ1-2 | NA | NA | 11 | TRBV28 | CASSPNYGYTF | TGTGCCAGCAGTCCGAACTATGGCTACACCTTC
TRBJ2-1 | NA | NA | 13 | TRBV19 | CASSPSSYNEQFF | TGTGCCAGTTCCCCTAGCTCCTACAATGAGCAGTTCTTC
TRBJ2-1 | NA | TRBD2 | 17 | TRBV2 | CASSTPTSGGYYNEQFF | TGTGCCAGCAGTACACCGACTAGCGGGGGATACTACAATGAGCAGTTCTTC
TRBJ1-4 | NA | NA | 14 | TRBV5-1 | CASRTGNSDEKLFF | TGCGCCAGCAGGACCGGGAATAGTGATGAAAAACTGTTTTTT
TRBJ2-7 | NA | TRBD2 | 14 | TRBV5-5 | CASTLGGSSYEQYF | TGTGCCAGCACGCTCGGGGGGAGCTCCTACGAGCAGTACTTC
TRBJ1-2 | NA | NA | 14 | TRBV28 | CASSLLGGNYGYTF | TGTGCCAGCAGTTTATTGGGGGGAAACTATGGCTACACCTTC
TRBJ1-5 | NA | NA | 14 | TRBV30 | CAWSVGTHNQPQHF | TGTGCCTGGAGTGTCGGGACACACAATCAGCCCCAGCATTTT
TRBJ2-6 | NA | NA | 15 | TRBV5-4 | CASSTRGSGANVLTF | TGTGCCAGCAGCACGAGGGGGTCTGGGGCCAACGTCCTGACTTTC
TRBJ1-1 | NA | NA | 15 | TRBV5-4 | CASSLWGGIRTEAFF | TGTGCCAGCAGCTTGTGGGGGGGAATTAGGACTGAAGCTTTCTTT
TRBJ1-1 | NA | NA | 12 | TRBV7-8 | CATSYRDTEAFF | TGTGCCACCTCTTACAGGGACACTGAAGCTTTCTTT
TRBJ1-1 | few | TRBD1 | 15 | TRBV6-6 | CASSYSGQVNTEAFF | TGTGCCAGCAGTTACTCCGGACAGGTGAACACTGAAGCTTTCTTT
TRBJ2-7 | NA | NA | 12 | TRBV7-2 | CASSADGGEQYF | TGTGCCAGCAGCGCAGACGGGGGCGAGCAGTACTTC
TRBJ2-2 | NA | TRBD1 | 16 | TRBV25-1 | CASSGRTGPSPGELFF | TGTGCCAGCAGTGGTCGGACAGGGCCGTCTCCCGGGGAGCTGTTTTTT
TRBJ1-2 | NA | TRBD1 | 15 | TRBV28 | CASNIPGQAFNGYTF | TGTGCCAGCAATATCCCGGGACAGGCCTTTAATGGCTACACCTTC
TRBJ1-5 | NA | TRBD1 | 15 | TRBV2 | CATQLGQGKFQPQHF | TGTGCCACCCAATTGGGACAGGGGAAATTTCAGCCCCAGCATTTT
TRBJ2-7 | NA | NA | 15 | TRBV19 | CASSITGDRIGEQYF | TGTGCCAGTAGTATTACAGGAGACAGGATTGGTGAGCAGTACTTC
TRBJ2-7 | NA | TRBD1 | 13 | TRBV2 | CASSRTGLNEQYF | TGTGCCAGCAGCCGGACAGGGTTGAACGAGCAGTACTTC
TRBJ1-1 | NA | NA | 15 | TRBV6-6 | CASSSLDRLNTEAFF | TGTGCCAGCAGTTCCCTTGACAGACTGAACACTGAAGCTTTCTTT
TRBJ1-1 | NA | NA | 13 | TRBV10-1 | CASSPGGNTEAFF | TGCGCCAGCAGCCCCGGCGGGAACACTGAAGCTTTCTTT
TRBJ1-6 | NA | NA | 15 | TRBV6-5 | CASRWTEYYNSPLHF | TGTGCCAGCAGATGGACAGAATATTATAATTCACCCCTCCACTTT
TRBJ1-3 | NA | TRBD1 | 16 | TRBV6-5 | CASSYSGQGSGNTIYF | TGTGCCAGCAGTTACTCGGGACAGGGCTCTGGAAACACCATATATTTT
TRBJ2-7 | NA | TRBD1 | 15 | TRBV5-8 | CASSKGTGIVDEQYF | TGTGCCAGCAGCAAGGGGACAGGGATAGTGGACGAGCAGTACTTC
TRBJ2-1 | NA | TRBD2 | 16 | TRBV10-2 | CASSESSGRGSGEQFF | TGCGCCAGCAGTGAAAGTAGCGGGAGGGGGAGTGGTGAGCAGTTCTTC
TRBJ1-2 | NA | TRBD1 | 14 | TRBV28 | CASSLGQGSYGYTF | TGTGCCAGCAGTTTAGGACAGGGGAGCTATGGCTACACCTTC
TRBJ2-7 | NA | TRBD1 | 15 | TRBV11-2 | CASSLGAGTGNEQYF | TGTGCCAGCAGCTTAGGTGCCGGGACAGGGAACGAGCAGTACTTC
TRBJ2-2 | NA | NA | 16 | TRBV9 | CASSVGSPGNGGELFF | TGTGCCAGCAGCGTAGGATCCCCGGGGAACGGCGGGGAGCTGTTTTTT
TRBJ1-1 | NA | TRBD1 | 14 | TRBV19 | CASFPRDRNTEAFF | TGTGCCAGCTTTCCCCGGGACAGGAACACTGAAGCTTTCTTT
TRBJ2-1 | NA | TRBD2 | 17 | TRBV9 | CASSVVWGAGGINEQFF | TGTGCCAGCAGCGTGGTTTGGGGAGCGGGGGGGATCAATGAGCAGTTCTTC
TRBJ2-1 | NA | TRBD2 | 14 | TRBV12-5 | CASGYSGGAHEQFF | TGTGCTAGTGGTTACAGCGGGGGGGCACATGAGCAGTTCTTC
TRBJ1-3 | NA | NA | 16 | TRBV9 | CASSVKVGSSGNTIYF | TGTGCCAGCAGCGTAAAGGTTGGGAGCTCTGGAAACACCATATATTTT
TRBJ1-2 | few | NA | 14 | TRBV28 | CASAEGGLPHGYTF | TGTGCCAGTGCTGAGGGTGGGCTCCCCCATGGCTACACCTTC
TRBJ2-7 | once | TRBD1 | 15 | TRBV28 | CASRNRGTKSYEQYF | TGTGCCAGCAGGAACAGGGGAACAAAGTCCTACGAGCAGTACTTC
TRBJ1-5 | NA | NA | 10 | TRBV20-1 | CSASPGAQHF | TGCAGTGCTAGCCCCGGGGCCCAGCATTTT
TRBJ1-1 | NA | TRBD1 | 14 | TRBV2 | CASRGDSSFPQAFF | TGTGCCAGCAGGGGGGACAGCAGTTTCCCCCAAGCTTTCTTT
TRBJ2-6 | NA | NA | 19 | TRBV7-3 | CASSLESGTRVSGANVLTF | TGTGCCAGCAGCTTAGAGTCTGGGACAAGGGTCTCTGGGGCCAACGTCCTGACTTTC
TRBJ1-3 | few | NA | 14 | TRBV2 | CASRPGITGNTIYF | TGTGCCAGCAGGCCAGGGATTACCGGAAACACCATATATTTT